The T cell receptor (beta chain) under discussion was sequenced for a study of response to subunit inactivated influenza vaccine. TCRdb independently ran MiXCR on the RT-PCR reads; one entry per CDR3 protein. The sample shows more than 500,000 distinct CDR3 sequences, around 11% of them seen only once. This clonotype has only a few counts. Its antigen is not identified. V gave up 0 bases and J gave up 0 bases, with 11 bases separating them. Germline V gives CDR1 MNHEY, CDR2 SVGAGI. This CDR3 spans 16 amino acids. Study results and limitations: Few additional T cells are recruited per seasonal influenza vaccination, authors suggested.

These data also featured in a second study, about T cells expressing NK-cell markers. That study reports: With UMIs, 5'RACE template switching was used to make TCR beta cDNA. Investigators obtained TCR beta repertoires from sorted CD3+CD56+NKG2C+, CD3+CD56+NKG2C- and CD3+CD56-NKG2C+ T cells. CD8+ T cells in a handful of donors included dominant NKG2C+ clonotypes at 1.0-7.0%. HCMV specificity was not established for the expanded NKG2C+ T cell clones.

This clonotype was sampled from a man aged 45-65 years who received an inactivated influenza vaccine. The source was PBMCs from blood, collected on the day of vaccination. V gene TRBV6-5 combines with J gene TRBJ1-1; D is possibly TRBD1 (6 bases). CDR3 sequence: CASSYSAGGVNTEAFF. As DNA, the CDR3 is TGTGCCAGCAGTTACTCGGCCGGGGGCGTGAACACTGAAGCTTTCTTT.